The 4 T cell receptor beta chains below come from one sample, sequenced in a study of Graves' ophthalmopathy and Graves' hyperthyroidism. The authors amplified TCR beta CDR3 regions from RNA transcripts. The workflow started with a first-round RT-PCR run with HTBI primers and then moved on to a second-round multiplex PCR. TCRdb recomputed calls from the multiplex PCR reads with MiXCR, one row per CDR3 protein. The sample carries about 1.2 million distinct CDR3 sequences, around a third recorded once. Sequenced: peripheral blood or thyroid tissue (not recorded which). Source of these receptors: an adult man with Graves' hyperthyroidism.

This clonotype was picked up a small number of times. V and J are TRBV6-5 and TRBJ2-7; 12 bases line up with TRBD2. Germline V CDR1 and CDR2: MNHEY, SVGAGI. The length of the CDR3 is 15 residues. V trimming: 6 bases; J trimming: 5 bases; junction bases outside the gene matches: 8. The CDR3 DNA reads TGTGCCAGCAGACCCCCGGGACTAGCGGGCGACGAGCAGTACTTC. Amino acid sequence: CASRPPGLAGDEQYF.

This clonotype was seen at least ten times. The CDR3 here is CASSYRRGTEAFF. The CDR3 region has the DNA TGTGCCAGCAGTTACCGTAGAGGCACTGAAGCTTTCTTT. The rearrangement links TRBV12-3 or TRBV12-4 to TRBJ1-1; D not certain. V lost 4 bases and J lost 4, with 10 bases in between. The CDR3 is made up of 13 amino acids.

Regarding this clonotype: Sequence at one end of the junction differs from germline and may be a read error. V is TRBV5-1 and J is TRBJ2-7; D ambiguous. There are 13 residues in the CDR3. Germline CDR1 SGHRS, CDR2 YFSETQ. The CDR3 protein is CASSLVVSGEQYF. DNA for the CDR3: TGCGCCAGCAGTTTGGTGGTTTCCGGGGAGCAGTACTTC.

In this sample, this clonotype turned up many times. The genes are TRBV20-1 and TRBJ1-6; the match to TRBD1 covers 9 bases. The CDR3 runs to 17 residues. After removal of 1 base from V and 3 bases from J, the junction contained 7 bases not matched to a gene. Germline lookup yields CDR1 DFQATT and CDR2 SNEGSKA (reference sequence). This chain's CDR3 is CSARAMGDRDYNSPLHF. The CDR3 bases are TGCAGTGCTAGAGCTATGGGGGACAGGGACTATAATTCACCCCTCCACTTT.